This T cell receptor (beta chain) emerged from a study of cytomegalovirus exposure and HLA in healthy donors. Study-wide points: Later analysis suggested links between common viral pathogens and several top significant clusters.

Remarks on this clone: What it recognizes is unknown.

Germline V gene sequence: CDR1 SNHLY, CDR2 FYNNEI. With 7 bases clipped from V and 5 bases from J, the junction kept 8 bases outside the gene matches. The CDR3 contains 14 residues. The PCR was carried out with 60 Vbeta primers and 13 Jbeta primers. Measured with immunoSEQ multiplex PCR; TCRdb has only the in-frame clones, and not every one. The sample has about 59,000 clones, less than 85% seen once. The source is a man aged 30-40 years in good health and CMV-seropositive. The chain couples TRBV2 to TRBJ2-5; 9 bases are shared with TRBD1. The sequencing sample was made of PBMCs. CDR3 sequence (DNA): TGTGCCAGCAAAGTGGGGACAGGGTGGGAGACCCAGTACTTC. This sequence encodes CASKVGTGWETQYF.